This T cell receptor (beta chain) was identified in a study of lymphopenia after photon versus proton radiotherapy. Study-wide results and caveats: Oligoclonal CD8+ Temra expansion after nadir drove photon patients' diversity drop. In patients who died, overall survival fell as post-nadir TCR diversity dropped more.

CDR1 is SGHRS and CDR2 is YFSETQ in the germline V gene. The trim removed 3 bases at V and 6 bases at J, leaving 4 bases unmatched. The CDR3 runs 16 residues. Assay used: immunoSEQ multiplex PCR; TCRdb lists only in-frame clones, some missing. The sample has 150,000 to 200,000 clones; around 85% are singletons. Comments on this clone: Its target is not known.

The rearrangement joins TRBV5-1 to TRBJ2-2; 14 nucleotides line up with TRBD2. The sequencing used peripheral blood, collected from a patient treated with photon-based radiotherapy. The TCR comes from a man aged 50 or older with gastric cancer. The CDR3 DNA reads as TGCGCCAGCAGCTCCGGGACTAGCGGGAGACCCGGGGAGCTGTTTTTT. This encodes CASSSGTSGRPGELFF.